The clone carrying this T cell receptor (beta chain) showed up just a few times. The antigen remains undetermined. Germline loops: CDR1 SGDLS, CDR2 YYNGEE. This CDR3 has 11 residues. The V gene lost 5 bases and the J gene lost 6 bases, with 9 bases spanning the gap. The sample originates from a study of cytomegalovirus exposure and HLA in healthy donors. Whole-study results and caveats: Researchers had no immune exposure information except CMV serostatus available. Sequencing artifact likely explains a cluster of highly shared sequence variants.

The primer mix had 60 Vbeta and 13 Jbeta primers. Using immunoSEQ multiplex PCR, the repertoire was profiled, and TCRdb retains in-frame clones only, with some absent. The sample has about 150,000 clones; about 72% are singletons. Nominally healthy donors were sampled, though unrecorded immune exposures were likely. This TCR came from a man aged 55-75 years in good health and CMV-seronegative. The V call is TRBV9, the J call TRBJ2-7; D not certain. The source material was PBMCs. CDR3 DNA: TGTGCCAGCAGTGCAGGTACCGAGCAGTACTTC. As protein: CASSAGTEQYF.